This TCR beta chain is from a study of early T cells in non-severe SARS-CoV-2 infection listed by TCRdb under 2021. Regarding the research as a whole: Because TCR sequencing relied on bulk RNA taken from unsorted whole blood, pairing of alpha and beta chains was not possible. What the work shows at the level of the full study, not this receptor alone: VDJdb matching was skewed toward anti-spike CD8 responses and likely underestimated virus-specific expansions by missing private and CD4 specificities.

The CDR3 starts with the cysteine, ends with the phenylalanine, and has 14 residues. Just CDR3 DNA is preserved here, 42 bases in frame from base 1. Compared with germline, V lacks 4 bases and J lacks 11 bases; bases without a gene match: 13. Per the germline V gene (reference sequence), SEHNR is the CDR1 and FQNEAQ is the CDR2. A case-control design nested within a healthcare worker cohort in London, UK, was used, with weekly nasopharyngeal swab PCR tests and blood sampling performed. Healthcare workers were enrolled in the week of the UK lockdown, from 23 to 31 March 2020, and were followed every week for up to roughly 16 weeks. This clonotype has ten or more counts. Its specific antigen is unknown. The record has no base qualities; no much larger clone is one base away. Libraries were constructed by 5' RACE. The reads were generated on a NextSeq 500. Unique molecular identifiers were attached to individual cDNA molecules in the TCR library protocol so that sequencing error and PCR bias could be corrected. Both TCR alpha and beta chains were sequenced, and tight co-correlation was observed between alpha and beta sequence abundances in each sample. Processing in the source paper ran as follows. Decombinator V4 was used to perform V gene, J gene and CDR3 annotation of TCR sequences. Expanded TCRs were defined as changing significantly between any two time points under a Poisson model with p below 0.0001. TCR abundances were normalised to the total number of TCRs sequenced in each sample and reported as counts per million. MAIT TCRs were defined by TRAV1-2 paired with TRAJ12, TRAJ20 or TRAJ33, and iNKT TCRs by TRAV10 paired with TRAJ18. A search of VDJdb, accessed on 1 November 2021, was run for TCRs annotated to CMV, EBV and SARS-CoV-2, with TCRs annotated for multiple antigens excluded. TCRdb reprocessing: public reads trimmed at Q25 with fastp, clones called with MiXCR, in-frame beta chains kept. CDR3 protein duplicates are merged, each entry listing the most common genes and DNA. These V and J calls are TCRdb output, not the study's own analysis. The sample table holds 25,000 to 30,000 distinct CDR3 sequences, of which under 6% were seen once. The ten largest clones capture over 2.5% of the sample.

This clonotype originated in an adult who was a healthcare worker with PCR-confirmed SARS-CoV-2 infection or an uninfected control (not recorded which). Sequenced sample: whole blood. The chain joins TRBV7-9 to TRBJ1-2; 7 middle bases align to TRBD1. The nucleotides are TGTGCCAGCAGCTCTAGAAACAGGGGAGACGAGTACACCTTC. Translated, it reads CASSSRNRGDEYTF. Joined to the reference TRBV7-9 and TRBJ1-2 proteins, this CDR3 gives the full variable domain: DTGVSQNPRHKITKRGQNVTFRCDPISEHNRLYWYRQTLGQGPEFLTYFQNEAQLEKSRLLSDRFSAERPKGSFSTLEIQRTEQGDSAMYLCASSSRNRGDEYTFGSGTRLTVV.